These T cell receptor beta chains were read from a single sample in a study of memory CD4+ T cells and cytomegalovirus serostatus. Using immunoSEQ multiplex PCR, the repertoire was profiled, and TCRdb retains in-frame clones only, with some absent. The sample contains around 88,000 clones, 80% of which appear only once. Specimen: memory CD4+ T cells from blood. The receptors derive from an adult in good health and CMV-seropositive. The CDR3 runs from the conserved cysteine through the conserved F or W. The order of the fields is J gene, D gene, clone size, V gene, CDR3 DNA, CDR3 protein. D genes are given only for firm matches. Not all rows give a size; the values are once, few, many and, for expanded clones, a class.

TRBJ2-7,.,once,TRBV28,TGTGCCAGCAGTTCGCAGACAGCCAGCTCCTACGAGCAGTACTTC,CASSSQTASSYEQYF
TRBJ2-7,.,.,TRBV18,TGTGCCAGCTCAGAAACAACAGGGATTAGCCGCGAGCAGTACTTC,CASSETTGISREQYF
TRBJ2-2,TRBD2,.,TRBV15,TGTGCCACCAGCAGAGTCCTAGCGGGAGGGTACGGGGAGCTGTTTTTT,CATSRVLAGGYGELFF
TRBJ2-1,TRBD2,.,TRBV6-1,TGTGCCAGCAGATCCGGACTAGCGACCTACAATGAGCAGTTCTTC,CASRSGLATYNEQFF
TRBJ2-7,.,.,TRBV5-5,TGTGCCAGCAGCTCGGACCCTTCCGGCGAGCAGTACTTC,CASSSDPSGEQYF
TRBJ2-7,.,once,TRBV5-4,TGTGCCAGCAGCAGCATCCAGGGAGACCACGAGCAGTACTTC,CASSSIQGDHEQYF
TRBJ1-2,TRBD1,.,TRBV5-4,TGTGCCAGCAGCTTGGAAGGGGACAGGGCTAACTATGGCTACACCTTC,CASSLEGDRANYGYTF
TRBJ1-1,TRBD1,.,TRBV30,TGTGCCTGGAGTCGGGACAGCTTGAACACTGAAGCTTTCTTT,CAWSRDSLNTEAFF
TRBJ2-5,.,.,TRBV6-1,TGTGCCAGCAGTGAAGGTCCTTACATGGAGACCCAGTACTTC,CASSEGPYMETQYF
TRBJ2-7,.,once,TRBV19,TGTGCCAGTAGCCCCCCTGGGGGGCGCAACGAGCAGTACTTC,CASSPPGGRNEQYF
TRBJ1-1,.,.,TRBV11-2,TGTGCCAGCAGCTTATTGTGGGACACTGAAGCTTTCTTT,CASSLLWDTEAFF
TRBJ2-3,TRBD2,.,TRBV6-1,TGTGCCAGCAGGGCGGGGACTAGCGGAACCGCTCTAGGGTATTTT,CASRAGTSGTALGYF